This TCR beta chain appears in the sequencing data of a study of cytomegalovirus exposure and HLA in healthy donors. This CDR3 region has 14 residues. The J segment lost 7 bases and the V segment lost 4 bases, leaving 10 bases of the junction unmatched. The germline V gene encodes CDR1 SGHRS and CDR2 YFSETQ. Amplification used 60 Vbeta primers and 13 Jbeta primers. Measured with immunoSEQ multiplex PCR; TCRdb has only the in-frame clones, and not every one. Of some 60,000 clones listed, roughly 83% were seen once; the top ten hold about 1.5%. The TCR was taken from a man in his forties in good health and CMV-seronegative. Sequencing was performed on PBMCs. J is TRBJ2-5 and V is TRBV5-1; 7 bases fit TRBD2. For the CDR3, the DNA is TGCGCCAGCAGCCTGGCGGCCCAGCGGGGGACCCAGTACTTC. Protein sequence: CASSLAAQRGTQYF. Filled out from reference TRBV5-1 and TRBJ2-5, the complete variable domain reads KAGVTQTPRYLIKTRGQQVTLSCSPISGHRSVSWYQQTPGQGLQFLFEYFSETQRNKGNFPGRFSGRQFSNSRSEMNVSTLELGDSALYLCASSLAAQRGTQYFGPGTRLLVL.